This TCR beta chain was captured by sequencing in a study of T-cell reconstitution after alpha-beta-depleted transplantation in children (TCRdb year 2016). In the study overall: Using TCR repertoire profiling, the study followed T-cell immune reconstitution in a quantitative way in children after TCRalphabeta/CD19-depleted allogeneic hematopoietic cell transplantation.

This clonotype was counted between two and nine times. Its antigen is currently not known. Base qualities are missing; no much larger clone stands one base away. The library was generated by PCR. Sequencing instrument: Illumina HiSeq 2500. To normalize quantification of the TCRbeta repertoire, the TCR libraries were built with molecular barcoding that relied on unique molecular identifiers. TCRdb took the public reads, trimmed them with fastp at Q25, ran MiXCR for clone calling and kept in-frame beta chains. Every entry covers one CDR3 protein and lists the most common genes and DNA from its rows. The sample has some 500,000 distinct CDR3 sequences on record, around 19% of them singletons. Jointly, the top ten make up 3% to 3.5% of the sample. The germline V gene provides CDR1 MNHEY and CDR2 SVGAGI. Trimming takes 0 bases off V and 2 bases off J; junction bases not matched to a gene: 4. The CDR3 numbers 17 residues from cysteine through phenylalanine. Only the CDR3 DNA is retained, 51 bases long and in frame from the first base.

This chain joins TRBV6-5 to TRBJ2-2, and 9 bases in between align with TRBD2. Material: PBMCs from the stem cell graft donor, obtained from the stem cell graft. The TCR sequence derives from a human donor who donated a stem cell graft to a child with acute lymphoblastic leukemia. CDR3 reads: CASSYSASGDNTGELFF. The nucleotides are TGTGCCAGCAGTTACTCGGCTAGCGGGGACAACACCGGGGAGCTGTTTTTT.